This passage covers 18 T cell receptor beta chains from one sample sequenced in a study of cytomegalovirus exposure and HLA in healthy donors. Repertoires were generated with immunoSEQ multiplex PCR, while TCRdb's copy carries only in-frame clones and drops some. The sample has 150,000 to 200,000 clones; roughly 85% are singletons. Material: PBMCs. These receptors were collected from a young man in good health and CMV-seropositive.

This rearrangement joins TRBV7-8 to TRBJ2-7; TRBD1 matches at 10 bases. Trimming at V came to 5 bases and at J to 2 bases, leaving 6 bases not matched to a gene. CDR1 is SGHVS, CDR2 FQNEAQ, per germline. This CDR3 contains 15 residues. CDR3: CASSPHGQGAYEQYF. The CDR3 DNA follows: TGTGCCAGCAGCCCTCACGGACAGGGGGCCTACGAGCAGTACTTC.

This chain joins TRBV6-5 and TRBJ1-2; D gene unclear. The germline V and J ends were trimmed by 5 bases and 7 bases, with 5 bases remaining between them. CDR1 is MNHEY and CDR2 is SVGAGI in the germline V gene. This CDR3 spans 10 amino acids. The CDR3 spells CASSAIGYTF. The DNA of the CDR3 is TGTGCCAGCAGTGCTATTGGCTACACCTTC.

The chain couples TRBV9 to TRBJ1-2, with a weak D call TRBD1 (6 bases). CDR1 and CDR2 from the germline V gene are SGDLS and YYNGEE. V lost 3 bases and J 8 bases, leaving 11 bases between the germline ends. The CDR3 length is 12 residues. The CDR3 loop reads CASSAQGWGYTF. CDR3 DNA: TGTGCCAGCAGCGCACAGGGTTGGGGCTACACCTTC.

This chain joins TRBV27 and TRBJ2-1; 10 bases line up with TRBD2. J was trimmed by 12 bases and V by 6 bases; bases with no gene match: 5. The germline gives CDR1 MNHEY, CDR2 SMNVEV (reference sequence). The CDR3 has 12 amino acids. The CDR3: CASRWTSGPQFF. The CDR3 DNA sequence: TGTGCCAGCAGATGGACTAGCGGCCCGCAGTTCTTC.

The rearrangement uses TRBV30 and TRBJ2-1, with a possible D match to TRBD2 (6 bases). Germline V lookup: CDR1 GTSNPN, CDR2 SVGIG (reference sequence). The CDR3 contains 14 residues. V was clipped by 0 bases and J by 8 bases, with 14 bases between them. CDR3 in DNA: TGTGCCTGGAGTGTACTAGTAGGCGGGGATGAGCAGTTCTTC. It specifies CAWSVLVGGDEQFF.

This clone was seen a handful of times. The chain uses TRBV28 and TRBJ2-7; D possibly corresponds to TRBD2 (6 bases). Germline CDR1 is MDHEN and CDR2 is SYDVKM. V was cut by 2 bases and J by 2 bases, with 10 bases left in between. This CDR3 is built from 14 residues. CDR3 protein: CASSLVRGAYEQYF. The DNA of the CDR3 is TGTGCCAGCAGTTTAGTGCGCGGGGCCTACGAGCAGTACTTC.

The chain uses TRBV2 and TRBJ1-4; unclear D gene. This CDR3 has 12 amino acids. The V and J ends lost 6 bases and 8 bases respectively, with 10 bases between them. Germline V gene data show CDR1 as SNHLY and CDR2 as FYNNEI. The CDR3 region is CASRVFGEKLFF. The DNA for the CDR3 is TGTGCCAGCAGGGTTTTCGGGGAAAAACTGTTTTTT. Full variable domain (missing parts from reference TRBV2 and TRBJ1-4): EPEVTQTPSHQVTQMGQEVILRCVPISNHLYFYWYRQILGQKVEFLVSFYNNEISEKSEIFDDQFSVERPDGSNFTLKIRSTKLEDSAMYFCASRVFGEKLFFGSGTQLSVL.

This rearrangement joins TRBV4-1 to TRBJ2-7; possible D gene TRBD1, 5 bases. The CDR3 has 13 amino acids. V was pared by 5 bases and J by 2 bases, with 10 bases between. Looked up from germline, CDR1 is MGHRA and CDR2 is YSYEKL. DNA of the CDR3: TGCGCCAGCAGCTCGGACACCGCCTACGAGCAGTACTTC. Translation gives CASSSDTAYEQYF.

This sequence joins TRBV28 and TRBJ1-2, with 8 bases that match TRBD1. Germline loops: CDR1 MDHEN, CDR2 SYDVKM. The V segment lost 5 bases and the J segment 1 base; nucleotides outside the gene matches: 12. The CDR3 covers 17 residues. In nucleotides, the CDR3 is TGTGCCAGCAGTCTCTCCTCAATACAGGGGGATAACTATGGCTACACCTTC. Translating it yields CASSLSSIQGDNYGYTF.

CDR3 amino acids: CASSAGQAATNEKLFF. The CDR3 bases are TGTGCCAGCAGTGCCGGACAGGCTGCAACTAATGAAAAACTGTTTTTT. The chain carries TRBV6-4 and TRBJ1-4; TRBD1 aligns across 7 bases. After removal of 4 bases from V and 0 bases from J, the junction contained 5 bases not matched to a gene. Germline-derived CDR1 and CDR2 are MRHNA and SNTAGT. The CDR3 loop spans 16 amino acids.

The CDR3 bases are TGTGCCAGCACCCCCTCCAGGGGAGAAGCTTTCTTT. Translation gives CASTPSRGEAFF. J is TRBJ1-1 and V is TRBV11-2; D is perhaps TRBD1 (6 bases). Germline V lookup: CDR1 SGHAT, CDR2 FQNNGV. The V gene lost 7 bases and the J gene lost 8 bases, with 14 bases spanning the gap. The CDR3 length is 12 residues.

The count of this clone is one. The gene calls are TRBV9 and TRBJ1-1, with D perhaps TRBD1 (6 bases). The V end lost 4 bases, the J end lost 11 bases, and 30 bases lay between the germline ends. The CDR3 runs to 17 residues. Germline V gene lookup returns CDR1 SGDLS and CDR2 YYNGEE. The CDR3 coding sequence is TGTGCCAGCAGCCGGACCAGGACAGAGCCTGTACGAAGTCTGGCTTTCTTT. Residues: CASSRTRTEPVRSLAFF.

This chain links TRBV2 with TRBJ2-7; TRBD2 aligns across 7 bases. CDR1 and CDR2 (germline): SNHLY, FYNNEI. The junction had 14 bases not matched to a gene; V was cut back by 6 bases and J by 6 bases. The CDR3 is 15 amino acids. CDR3 loop: CASSRVGGNPREQYF. CDR3 DNA sequence: TGTGCCAGCAGCCGGGTGGGGGGGAACCCTCGCGAGCAGTACTTC.

The chain recombines TRBV6-1 with TRBJ1-5; D unresolved. Trimming pared 1 base from V and 6 bases from J, leaving 7 bases between. The CDR3 covers 13 residues. Looked up from germline, CDR1 is MNHNS and CDR2 is SASEGT. As DNA, the CDR3 is TGTGCCAGCAGTGAAGTAATCCGTCAGCCCCAGCATTTT. It codes for CASSEVIRQPQHF.

CDR3 nucleotide sequence: TGTGCCAGCACCACTAGCGAGGCAGATACGCAGTATTTT. Amino acid sequence: CASTTSEADTQYF. The rearrangement uses TRBV6-1 and TRBJ2-3, with 7 bases fitting TRBD2. This CDR3 spans 13 amino acids. Trimming cost V 7 bases and J 4 bases; bases outside gene matches: 5. Germline CDR1 MNHNS, CDR2 SASEGT.

The chain joins TRBV5-1 to TRBJ1-3; the D gene is possibly TRBD1 (5 bases). The length of the CDR3 is 14 residues. Between the trimmed V and J ends, which lost 4 bases and 2 bases, there was a span of 10 bases. The germline CDR1 and CDR2 sequences are SGHRS and YFSETQ. The CDR3 nucleotides are TGCGCCAGCAGCCTCGGGGGGGCTGGAAACACCATATATTTT. This gives the protein CASSLGGAGNTIYF. Combining the CDR3 with reference TRBV5-1 and TRBJ1-3 gives the whole variable domain KAGVTQTPRYLIKTRGQQVTLSCSPISGHRSVSWYQQTPGQGLQFLFEYFSETQRNKGNFPGRFSGRQFSNSRSEMNVSTLELGDSALYLCASSLGGAGNTIYFGEGSWLTVV.

The genes are TRBV27 and TRBJ1-2; 7 bases are shared with TRBD1. This CDR3 is built from 17 residues. Trimming removed 5 bases from V and 3 bases from J; junction bases left unmatched: 15. Germline V CDR1 and CDR2: MNHEY, SMNVEV (reference sequence). The CDR3 DNA is TGTGCCAGCAGTCCGATTCATCGACAGGGATCGGACTATGGCTACACCTTC. This gives the protein CASSPIHRQGSDYGYTF.

The gene calls are TRBV5-1 and TRBJ2-2; TRBD2 is a possible D gene (6 bases). V was cut by 0 bases and J by 0 bases, with 18 bases left in between. The CDR3 is 19 amino acids. Germline values: CDR1 SGHRS, CDR2 YFSETQ. CDR3 DNA sequence: TGCGCCAGCAGCTTGGCGGGGGTGAGCGGTAGGCCGAACACCGGGGAGCTGTTTTTT. Amino acids: CASSLAGVSGRPNTGELFF.